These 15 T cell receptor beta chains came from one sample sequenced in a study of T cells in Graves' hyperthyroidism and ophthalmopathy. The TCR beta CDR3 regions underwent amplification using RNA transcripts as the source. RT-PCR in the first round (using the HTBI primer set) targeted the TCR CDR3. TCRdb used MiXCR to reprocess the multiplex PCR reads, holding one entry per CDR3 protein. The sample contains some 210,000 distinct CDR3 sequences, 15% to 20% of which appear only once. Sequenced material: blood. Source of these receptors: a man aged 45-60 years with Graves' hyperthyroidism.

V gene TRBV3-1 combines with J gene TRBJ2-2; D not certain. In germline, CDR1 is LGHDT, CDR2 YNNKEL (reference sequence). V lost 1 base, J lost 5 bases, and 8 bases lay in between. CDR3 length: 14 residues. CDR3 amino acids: CASSQVVGTGELFF. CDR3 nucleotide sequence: TGTGCCAGCAGCCAAGTCGTAGGGACCGGGGAGCTGTTTTTT. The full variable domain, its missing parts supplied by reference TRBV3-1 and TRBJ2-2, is DTAVSQTPKYLVTQMGNDKSIKCEQNLGHDTMYWYKQDSKKFLKIMFSYNNKELIINETVPNRFSPKSPDKAHLNLHINSLELGDSAVYFCASSQVVGTGELFFGEGSRLTVL.

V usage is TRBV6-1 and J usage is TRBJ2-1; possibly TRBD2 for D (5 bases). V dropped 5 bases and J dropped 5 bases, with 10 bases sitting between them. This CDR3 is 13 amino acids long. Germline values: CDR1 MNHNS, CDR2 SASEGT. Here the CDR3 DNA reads TGTGCCAGCAGTCGGACTCGTCACAATGAGCAGTTCTTC. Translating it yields CASSRTRHNEQFF.

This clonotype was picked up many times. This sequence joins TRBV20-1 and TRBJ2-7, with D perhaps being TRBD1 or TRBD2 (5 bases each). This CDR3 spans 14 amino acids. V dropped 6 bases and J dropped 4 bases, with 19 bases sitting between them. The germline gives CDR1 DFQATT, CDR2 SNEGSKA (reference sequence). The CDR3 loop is CSAIRDQTFYEQYF. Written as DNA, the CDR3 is TGCAGTGCCATACGGGACCAGACATTTTACGAGCAGTACTTC.

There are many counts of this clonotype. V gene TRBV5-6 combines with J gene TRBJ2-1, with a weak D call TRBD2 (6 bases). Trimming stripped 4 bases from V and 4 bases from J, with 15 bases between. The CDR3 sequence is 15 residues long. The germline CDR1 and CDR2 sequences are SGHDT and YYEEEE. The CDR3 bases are TGTGCCAGCAGCCCAAGACTAGGGGAGTACAATGAGCAGTTCTTC. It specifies CASSPRLGEYNEQFF.

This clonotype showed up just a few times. Here the CDR3 reads CATSDRDYQPQHF. CDR3 nucleotide sequence: TGTGCCACCTCGGACAGGGATTATCAGCCCCAGCATTTT. This sequence joins TRBV6-1 and TRBJ1-5; 8 bases are shared with TRBD1. The CDR3 has 13 residues. Trimming removed 10 bases from V and 5 bases from J; junction bases left unmatched: 7. The germline V gene encodes CDR1 MNHNS and CDR2 SASEGT.

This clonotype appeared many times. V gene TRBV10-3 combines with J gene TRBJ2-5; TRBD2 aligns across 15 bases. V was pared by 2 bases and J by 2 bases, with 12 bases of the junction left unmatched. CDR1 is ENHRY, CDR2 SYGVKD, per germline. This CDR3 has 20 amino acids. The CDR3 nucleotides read TGTGCCATCAGTGAGCCCTTTCGGACTAGCGGGAGGGAGTATCAAGAGACCCAGTACTTC. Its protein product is CAISEPFRTSGREYQETQYF.

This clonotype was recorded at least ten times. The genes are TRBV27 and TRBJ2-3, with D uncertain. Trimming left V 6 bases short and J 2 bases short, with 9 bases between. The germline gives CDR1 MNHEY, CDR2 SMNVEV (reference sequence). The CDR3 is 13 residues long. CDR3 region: CASSPINTDTQYF. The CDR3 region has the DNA TGTGCCAGCAGCCCCATAAACACAGATACGCAGTATTTT.

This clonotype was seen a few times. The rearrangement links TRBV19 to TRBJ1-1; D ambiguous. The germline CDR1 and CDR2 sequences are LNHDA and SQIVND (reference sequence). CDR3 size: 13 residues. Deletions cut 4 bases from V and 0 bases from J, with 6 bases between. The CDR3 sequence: CASSTMMNTEAFF. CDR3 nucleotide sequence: TGTGCCAGTAGTACCATGATGAACACTGAAGCTTTCTTT.

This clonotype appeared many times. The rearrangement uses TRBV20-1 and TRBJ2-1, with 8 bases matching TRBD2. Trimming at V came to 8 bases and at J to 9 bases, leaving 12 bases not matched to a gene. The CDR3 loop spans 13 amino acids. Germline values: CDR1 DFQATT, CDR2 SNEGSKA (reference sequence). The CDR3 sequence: CSTRASGFGEQFF. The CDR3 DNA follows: TGCAGTACCAGGGCTAGCGGGTTTGGTGAGCAGTTCTTC.

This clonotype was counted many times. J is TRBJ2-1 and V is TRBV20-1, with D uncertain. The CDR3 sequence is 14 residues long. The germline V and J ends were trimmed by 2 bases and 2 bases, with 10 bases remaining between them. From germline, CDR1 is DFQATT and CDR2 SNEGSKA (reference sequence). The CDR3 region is CSARKISAYNEQFF. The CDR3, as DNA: TGCAGTGCTAGAAAAATTTCGGCCTACAATGAGCAGTTCTTC.

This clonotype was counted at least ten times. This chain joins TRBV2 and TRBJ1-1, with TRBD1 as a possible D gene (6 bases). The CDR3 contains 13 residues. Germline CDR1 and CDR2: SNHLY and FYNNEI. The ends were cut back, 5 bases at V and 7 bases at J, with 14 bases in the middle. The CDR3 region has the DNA TGTGCCAGCAGTAGGACAGCGGAGGATGAAGCTTTCTTT. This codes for CASSRTAEDEAFF.

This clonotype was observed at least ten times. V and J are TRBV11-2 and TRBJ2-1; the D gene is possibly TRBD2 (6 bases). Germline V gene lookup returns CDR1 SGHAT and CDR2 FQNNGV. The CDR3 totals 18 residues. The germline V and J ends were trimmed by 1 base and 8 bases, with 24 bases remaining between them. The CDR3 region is CASSLGLPRGGKFHEQFF. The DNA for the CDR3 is TGTGCCAGCAGCTTAGGCCTTCCCCGGGGCGGGAAGTTCCATGAGCAGTTCTTC.

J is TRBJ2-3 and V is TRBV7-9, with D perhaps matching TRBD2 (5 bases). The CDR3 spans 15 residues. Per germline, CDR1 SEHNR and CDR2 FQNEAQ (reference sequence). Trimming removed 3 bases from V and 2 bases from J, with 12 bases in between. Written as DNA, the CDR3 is TGTGCCAGCAGCTTCACGGGGAGAAACACAGATACGCAGTATTTT. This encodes CASSFTGRNTDTQYF.

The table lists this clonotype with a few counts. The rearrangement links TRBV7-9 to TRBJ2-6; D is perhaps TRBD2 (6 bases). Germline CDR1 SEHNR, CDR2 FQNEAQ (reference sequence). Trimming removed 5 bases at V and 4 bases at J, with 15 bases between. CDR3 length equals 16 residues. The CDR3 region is CASSPSWGDGANVLTF. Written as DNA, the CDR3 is TGTGCCAGCAGCCCTTCGTGGGGGGACGGGGCCAACGTCCTGACTTTC.

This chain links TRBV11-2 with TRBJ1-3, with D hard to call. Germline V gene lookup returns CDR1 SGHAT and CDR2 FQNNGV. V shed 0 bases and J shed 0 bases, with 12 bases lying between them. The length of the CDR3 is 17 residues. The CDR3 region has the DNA TGTGCCAGCAGCTTAGATTATAGAGCTTTCTCTGGAAACACCATATATTTT. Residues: CASSLDYRAFSGNTIYF.